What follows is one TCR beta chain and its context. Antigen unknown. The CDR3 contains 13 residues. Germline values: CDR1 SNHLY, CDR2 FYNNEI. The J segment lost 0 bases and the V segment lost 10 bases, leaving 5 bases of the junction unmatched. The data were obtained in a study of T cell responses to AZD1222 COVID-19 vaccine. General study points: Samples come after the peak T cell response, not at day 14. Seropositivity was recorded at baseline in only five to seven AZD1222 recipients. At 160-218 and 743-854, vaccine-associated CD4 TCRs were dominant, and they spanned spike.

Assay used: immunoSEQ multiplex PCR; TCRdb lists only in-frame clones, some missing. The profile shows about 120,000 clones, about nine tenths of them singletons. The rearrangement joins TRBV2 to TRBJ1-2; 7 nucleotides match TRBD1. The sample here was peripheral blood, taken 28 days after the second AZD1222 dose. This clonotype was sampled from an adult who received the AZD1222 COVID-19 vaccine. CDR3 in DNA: TGTGCCATCCTGGGACAGACTAACTATGGCTACACCTTC. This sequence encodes CAILGQTNYGYTF.